This T cell receptor beta chain was sequenced during a study of blood T cells in healthy people across ages. Findings of the study overall: In long-lived donors, naive CD4+ cell counts and diversity exceeded those of aged donors.

Donors ranged from roughly 6 to 100 years old and were healthy Caucasians in Russia. Peripheral blood was drawn, ten milliliters per donor. To note about this clonotype: Its antigen is undetermined. The junction shows a germline mismatch at one end, possibly a read error.

The germline V gene encodes CDR1 SGHTA and CDR2 FQGNSA. CDR3 length: 14 residues. For the second PCR, which ran for about 7 to 11 cycles, a sample-barcoded 5' primer and a J-beta primer mix were used. Each CDR3 protein gets one entry after TCRdb re-called the 5' RACE reads with MiXCR. The sample gives 600,000 or so distinct CDR3 sequences, roughly 31% of which show up once; around a sixth is in the top ten. The clonotype originates from a woman of 80 years or more in good health. Sequencing was performed on blood. The chain is built from TRBV7-2 and TRBJ1-1; tentative D call: TRBD1 (6 bases). CDR3 coding DNA: TGTGCCAGCAGCCTATCAGCGAGGGACACTGAAACTTTCTTT. Protein sequence: CASSLSARDTETFF.